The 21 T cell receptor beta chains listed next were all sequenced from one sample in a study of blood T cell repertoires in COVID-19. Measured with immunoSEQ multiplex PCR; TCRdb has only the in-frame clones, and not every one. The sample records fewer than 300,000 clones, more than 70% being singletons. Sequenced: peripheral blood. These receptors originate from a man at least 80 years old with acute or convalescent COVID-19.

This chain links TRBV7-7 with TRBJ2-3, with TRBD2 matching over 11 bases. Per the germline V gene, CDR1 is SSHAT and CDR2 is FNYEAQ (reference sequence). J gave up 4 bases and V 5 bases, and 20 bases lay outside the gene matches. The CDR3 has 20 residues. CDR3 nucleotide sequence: TGTGCCAGCAGCCCCCGTCCAAGTAGTGGAACTAGCGGGAGCTCAGATACGCAGTATTTT. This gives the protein CASSPRPSSGTSGSSDTQYF.

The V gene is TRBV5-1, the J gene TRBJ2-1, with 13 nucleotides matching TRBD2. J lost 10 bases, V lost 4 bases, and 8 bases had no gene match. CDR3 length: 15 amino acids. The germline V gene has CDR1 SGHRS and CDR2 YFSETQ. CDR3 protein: CASSAGLAGLREQFF. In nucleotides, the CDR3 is TGCGCCAGCAGCGCGGGACTAGCGGGATTGAGAGAGCAGTTCTTC.

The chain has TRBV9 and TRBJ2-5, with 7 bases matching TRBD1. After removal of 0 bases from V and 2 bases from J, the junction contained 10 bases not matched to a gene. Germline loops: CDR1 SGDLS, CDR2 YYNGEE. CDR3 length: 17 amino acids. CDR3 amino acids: CASSVAPLPGQQETQYF. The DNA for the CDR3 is TGTGCCAGCAGCGTAGCTCCCCTACCGGGACAGCAAGAGACCCAGTACTTC. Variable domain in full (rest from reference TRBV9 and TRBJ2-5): DSGVTQTPKHLITATGQRVTLRCSPRSGDLSVYWYQQSLDQGLQFLIQYYNGEERAKGNILERFSAQQFPDLHSELNLSSLELGDSALYFCASSVAPLPGQQETQYFGPGTRLLVL.

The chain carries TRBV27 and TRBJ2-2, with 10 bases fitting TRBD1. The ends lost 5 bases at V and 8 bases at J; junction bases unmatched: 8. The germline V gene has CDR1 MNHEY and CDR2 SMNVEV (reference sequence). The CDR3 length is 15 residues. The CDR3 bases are TGTGCCAGCAGTGTAGACAGGGGGCGCTGGGGGGAGCTGTTTTTT. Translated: CASSVDRGRWGELFF.

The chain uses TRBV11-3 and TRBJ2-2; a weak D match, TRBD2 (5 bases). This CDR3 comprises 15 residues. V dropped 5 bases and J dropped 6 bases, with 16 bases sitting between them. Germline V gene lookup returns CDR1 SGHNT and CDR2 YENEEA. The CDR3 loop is CASSPFLGSPGELFF. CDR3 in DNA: TGTGCCAGCAGCCCCTTTTTGGGGAGTCCCGGGGAGCTGTTTTTT.

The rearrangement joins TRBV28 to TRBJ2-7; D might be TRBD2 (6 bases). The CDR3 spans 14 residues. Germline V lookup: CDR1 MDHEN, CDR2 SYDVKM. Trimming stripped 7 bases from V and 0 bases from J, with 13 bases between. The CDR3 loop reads CASNLGGLSYEQYF. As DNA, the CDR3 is TGTGCCAGCAATCTGGGGGGTCTCTCCTACGAGCAGTACTTC.

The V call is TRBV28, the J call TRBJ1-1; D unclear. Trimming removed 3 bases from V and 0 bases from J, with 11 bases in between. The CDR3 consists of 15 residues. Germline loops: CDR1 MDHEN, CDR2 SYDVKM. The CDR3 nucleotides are TGTGCCAGCAGTTTCCAGGCCCCCCTGAACACTGAAGCTTTCTTT. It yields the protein CASSFQAPLNTEAFF.

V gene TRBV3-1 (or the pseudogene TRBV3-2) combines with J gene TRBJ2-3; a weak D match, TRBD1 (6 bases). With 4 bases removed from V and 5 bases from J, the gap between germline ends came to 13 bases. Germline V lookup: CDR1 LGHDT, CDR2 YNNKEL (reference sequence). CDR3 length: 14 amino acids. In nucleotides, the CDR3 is TGTGCCAGCAGCCTACAGGGTGTCGTAGATACGCAGTATTTT. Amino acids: CASSLQGVVDTQYF.

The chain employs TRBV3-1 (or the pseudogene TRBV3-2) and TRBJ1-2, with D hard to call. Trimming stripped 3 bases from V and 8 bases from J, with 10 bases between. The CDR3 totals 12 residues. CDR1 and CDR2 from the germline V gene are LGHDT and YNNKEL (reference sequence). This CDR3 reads CASSHGRGGYTF. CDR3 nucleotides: TGTGCCAGCAGCCACGGAAGAGGAGGCTACACCTTC.

Here the CDR3 DNA reads TGTGCCAGCGGGCGGGACCCGACAGATACGCAGTATTTT. It is translated as CASGRDPTDTQYF. The V and J genes are TRBV5-4 and TRBJ2-3; D is possibly TRBD2 (6 bases). This CDR3 region has 13 residues. Trimming stripped 7 bases from V and 3 bases from J, with 12 bases between. Per the germline V gene, CDR1 is SGHNT and CDR2 is YYREEE (reference sequence).

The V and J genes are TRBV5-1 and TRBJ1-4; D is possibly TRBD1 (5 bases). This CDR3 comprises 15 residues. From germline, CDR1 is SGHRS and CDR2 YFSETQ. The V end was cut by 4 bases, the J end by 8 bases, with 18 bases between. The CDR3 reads CASSPQGGVREKLFF. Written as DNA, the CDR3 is TGCGCCAGCAGCCCTCAGGGAGGAGTTAGGGAAAAACTGTTTTTT.

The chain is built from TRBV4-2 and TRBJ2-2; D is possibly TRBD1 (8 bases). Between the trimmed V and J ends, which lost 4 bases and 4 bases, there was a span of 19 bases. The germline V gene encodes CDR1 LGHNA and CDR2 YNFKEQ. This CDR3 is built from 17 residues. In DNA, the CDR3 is TGTGCCAGCAGCCCTAGAGACAGGGGAGGGGGCACCGGGGAGCTGTTTTTT. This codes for CASSPRDRGGGTGELFF.

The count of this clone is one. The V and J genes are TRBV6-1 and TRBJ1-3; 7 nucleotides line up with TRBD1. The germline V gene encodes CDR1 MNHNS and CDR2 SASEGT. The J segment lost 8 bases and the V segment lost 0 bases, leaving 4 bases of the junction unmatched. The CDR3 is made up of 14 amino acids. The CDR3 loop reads CASSEADRSYTIYF. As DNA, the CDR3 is TGTGCCAGCAGTGAAGCGGACAGGAGCTACACCATATATTTT.

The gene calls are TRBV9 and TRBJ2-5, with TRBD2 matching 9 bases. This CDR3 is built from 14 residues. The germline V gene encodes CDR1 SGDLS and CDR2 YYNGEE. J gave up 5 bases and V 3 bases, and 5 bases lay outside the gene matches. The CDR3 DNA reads TGTGCCAGCAGCGGCGGGGGGGCTCGCGAGACCCAGTACTTC. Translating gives CASSGGGARETQYF.

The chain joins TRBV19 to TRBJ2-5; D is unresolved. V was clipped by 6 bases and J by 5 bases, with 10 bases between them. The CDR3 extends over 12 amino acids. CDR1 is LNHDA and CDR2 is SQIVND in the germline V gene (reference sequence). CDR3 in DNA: TGTGCCAGTAGCCCCTCACAGGAGACCCAGTACTTC. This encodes CASSPSQETQYF.

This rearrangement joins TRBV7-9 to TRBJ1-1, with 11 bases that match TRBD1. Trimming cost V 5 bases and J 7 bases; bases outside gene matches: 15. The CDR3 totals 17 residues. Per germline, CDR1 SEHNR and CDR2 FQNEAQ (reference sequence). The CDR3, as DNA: TGTGCCAGCAGCACGATGATCGGGACAGGGGGGAATGGTGAAGCTTTCTTT. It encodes CASSTMIGTGGNGEAFF. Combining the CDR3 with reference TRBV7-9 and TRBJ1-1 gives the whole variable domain DTGVSQNPRHKITKRGQNVTFRCDPISEHNRLYWYRQTLGQGPEFLTYFQNEAQLEKSRLLSDRFSAERPKGSFSTLEIQRTEQGDSAMYLCASSTMIGTGGNGEAFFGQGTRLTVV.

The CDR3 bases are TGTGCCAGCAGCCAAGGGGTCCGGGGGTCACCCCTCCACTTT. It specifies CASSQGVRGSPLHF. The V and J genes are TRBV3-1 (or the pseudogene TRBV3-2) and TRBJ1-6; a weak D match, TRBD1 (5 bases). Trimming left V 1 base short and J 10 bases short, with 11 bases between. Germline assignment: CDR1 LGHDT and CDR2 YNNKEL (reference sequence). The CDR3 loop spans 14 amino acids.

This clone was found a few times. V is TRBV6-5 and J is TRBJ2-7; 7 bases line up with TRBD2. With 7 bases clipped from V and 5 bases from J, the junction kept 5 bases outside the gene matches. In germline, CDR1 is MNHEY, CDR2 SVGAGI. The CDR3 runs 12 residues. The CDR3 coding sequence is TGTGCCAGCAAAGCGGGACCGAACGAGCAGTACTTC. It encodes CASKAGPNEQYF.

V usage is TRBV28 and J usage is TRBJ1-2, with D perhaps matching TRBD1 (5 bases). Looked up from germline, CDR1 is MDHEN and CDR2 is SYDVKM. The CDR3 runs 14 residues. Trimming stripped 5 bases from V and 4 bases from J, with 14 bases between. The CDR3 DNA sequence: TGTGCCAGCAGTGGGGGGTGGGGCGGCTATGGCTACACCTTC. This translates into CASSGGWGGYGYTF.

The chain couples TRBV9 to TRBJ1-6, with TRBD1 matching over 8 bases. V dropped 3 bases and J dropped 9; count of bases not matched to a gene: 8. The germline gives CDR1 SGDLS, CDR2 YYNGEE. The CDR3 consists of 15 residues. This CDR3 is CASSGGPGGSSPLHF. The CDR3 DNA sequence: TGTGCCAGCAGCGGAGGGCCAGGGGGCTCTTCACCCCTCCACTTT.

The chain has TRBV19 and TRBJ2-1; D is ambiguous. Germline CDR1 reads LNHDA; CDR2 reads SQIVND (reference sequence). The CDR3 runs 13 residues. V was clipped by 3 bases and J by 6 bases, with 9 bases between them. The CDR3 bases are TGTGCCAGTAGTATCGGTCTCTTCAATGAGCAGTTCTTC. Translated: CASSIGLFNEQFF.